The text below deals with one TCR beta chain. A single record per CDR3 protein comes from TCRdb applying MiXCR to the 5' RACE reads. The sample shows some 38,000 distinct CDR3 sequences, roughly 8.2% of them seen only once. These data originate in a study of chronic HIV infection and antiretroviral therapy. The CDR3 is 15 residues long. With 6 bases removed from V and 9 bases from J, the gap between germline ends came to 21 bases. The germline V gene encodes CDR1 SNHLY and CDR2 FYNNEI. The origin of this receptor is an adult who had HIV and had not received antiretroviral therapy, or was an uninfected healthy control (not recorded which). The chain combines TRBV2 with TRBJ2-1; the D gene is possibly TRBD2 (5 bases). The sample was peripheral blood. The CDR3 reads CASRPLAWVAPEQFF. The CDR3 DNA reads TGTGCCAGCAGGCCCCTAGCCTGGGTGGCGCCTGAGCAGTTCTTC.